The clone carrying this TCR beta chain showed up just once. The V gene end was trimmed by 5 bases and the J gene end by 6 bases; junction bases not matched to a gene: 9. From germline, CDR1 is LNHDA and CDR2 SQIVND (reference sequence). The CDR3 contains 14 residues. This specimen comes from a study of blood T cell repertoires in COVID-19. The table came from immunoSEQ multiplex PCR; TCRdb's copy has only in-frame clones and leaves some out. This sample has roughly 110,000 clones, with 65% to 85% found just once. The receptor was derived from a woman between 65 and 79 years old with acute or convalescent COVID-19. This chain uses TRBV19 with TRBJ1-2; 7 bases fit TRBD1. Sample: peripheral blood. The DNA of the CDR3 is TGTGCCAGTAGTGCGACAGGGAGGTACGATGGCTACACCTTC. Translation: CASSATGRYDGYTF.